This T cell receptor beta chain was captured in a study of shared clonotypes between healthy human individuals. General study points: Donors were few, which limited the genetic and exposure-history diversity represented. The sharing of approximately 4.6% of naive CD4 clonotypes was seen across a few donors.

Profiling relied on immunoSEQ multiplex PCR, and the TCRdb table lists in-frame clones only, not all of them. The sample lists some 900,000 clones; around 80% were seen once. V shed 5 bases, J shed 10 bases, and the junction held 4 bases outside the gene matches. CDR3 length: 13 residues. Germline assignment: CDR1 MNHEY and CDR2 SVGAGI. With respect to this clone: Its antigen remains unknown.

Sequenced material: memory CD4+ T cells sorted from blood. The subset is: CD45RA-negative fraction. The sequence was obtained from a young man in good health. The gene calls are TRBV6-5 and TRBJ1-6; TRBD1 aligns across 8 bases. This CDR3 is CASSATGVSPLHF. Written as DNA, the CDR3 is TGTGCCAGCAGTGCGACAGGGGTATCACCCCTCCACTTT.